The clone carrying this T cell receptor (beta chain) was detected a few times. Its target is unknown. This record belongs to a study of OX40 agonist ivuxolimab in advanced cancers. Whole-study findings and limits: In the 0.1-3.0 mg/kg groups, partial responders showed among the lowest expansion.

The CDR3 is 14 residues long. Trimming cost V 4 bases and J 4 bases, with 13 bases left between them. The germline gives CDR1 SGHKS, CDR2 YYEKEE (reference sequence). The repertoire was sequenced with immunoSEQ multiplex PCR; TCRdb's copy has only in-frame clones and lacks some. The data show 54,000 or so clones, 80% seen once. This sequence was found in an adult with an advanced solid tumor such as melanoma, head and neck, liver or kidney cancer. The gene calls are TRBV5-5 and TRBJ2-3; weak D call: TRBD2 (6 bases). Here the sequenced sample was CD4+ or CD8+ T cells sorted from blood, taken in a trial of the OX40 agonist ivuxolimab. The DNA of the CDR3 is TGTGCCAGCAGCCGGGACTCCGGGGCAGATACGCAGTATTTT. Its protein is CASSRDSGADTQYF.